This T cell receptor beta chain was profiled in a study of Graves' ophthalmopathy and Graves' hyperthyroidism. Study-wide results and limits: Also, most clonotypes expanded in the thyroid above 0.001 frequency appeared in blood.

Amplification targeted the TCR beta CDR3 regions, with RNA transcripts as the source material. The authors performed first-round RT-PCR with HTBI primers and then a second-round multiplex PCR. TCRdb used MiXCR to reprocess the multiplex PCR reads, holding one entry per CDR3 protein. The sample includes more than 550,000 distinct CDR3 sequences, about 40% seen only once; the top ten take around 3.3%. Regarding this clonotype: The antigen is undetermined. Likely a read error: the CDR3 ends without its conserved phenylalanine or tryptophan.

CDR1 and CDR2 from the germline V gene are SGHAT and FQNNGV. The CDR3 extends over 19 amino acids. With V trimmed by 5 bases and J by 4 bases, 13 bases remained unmatched. Ophthalmopathy cases showed moderate-to-severe activity, scoring CAS ≥3 and NOSPECS ≥4, with duration under 3 months. Sequencing used peripheral blood. This chain links TRBV11-2 with TRBJ2-2, with 13 bases identical to TRBD2. The sequence was collected from an adult man with Graves' ophthalmopathy. The CDR3 DNA reads TGTGCCAGCAGCGAAAGGACTAGCGGGAGTACGGCGAGCACCGGGGAGCTGTTTTAT. Amino acid sequence: CASSERTSGSTASTGELFY.